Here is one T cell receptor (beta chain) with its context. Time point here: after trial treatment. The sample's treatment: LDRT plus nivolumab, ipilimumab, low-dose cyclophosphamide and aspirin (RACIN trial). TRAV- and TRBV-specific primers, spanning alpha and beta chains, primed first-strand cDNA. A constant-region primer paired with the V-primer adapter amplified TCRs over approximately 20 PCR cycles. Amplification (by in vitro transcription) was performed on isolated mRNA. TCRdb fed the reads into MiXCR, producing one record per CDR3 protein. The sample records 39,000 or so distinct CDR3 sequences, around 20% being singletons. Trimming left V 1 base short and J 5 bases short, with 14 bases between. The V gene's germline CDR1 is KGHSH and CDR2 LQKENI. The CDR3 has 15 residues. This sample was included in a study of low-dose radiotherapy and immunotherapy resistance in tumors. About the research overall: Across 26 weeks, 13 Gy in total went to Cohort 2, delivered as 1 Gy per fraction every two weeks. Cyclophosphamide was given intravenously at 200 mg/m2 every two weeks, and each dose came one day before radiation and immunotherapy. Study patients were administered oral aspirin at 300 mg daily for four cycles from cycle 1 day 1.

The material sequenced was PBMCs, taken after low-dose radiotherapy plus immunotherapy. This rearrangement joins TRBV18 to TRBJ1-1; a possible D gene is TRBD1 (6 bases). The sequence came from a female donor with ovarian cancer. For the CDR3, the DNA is TGTGCCAGCTCACCACAGGGGGATGTTAGGACTGAAGCTTTCTTT. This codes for CASSPQGDVRTEAFF.